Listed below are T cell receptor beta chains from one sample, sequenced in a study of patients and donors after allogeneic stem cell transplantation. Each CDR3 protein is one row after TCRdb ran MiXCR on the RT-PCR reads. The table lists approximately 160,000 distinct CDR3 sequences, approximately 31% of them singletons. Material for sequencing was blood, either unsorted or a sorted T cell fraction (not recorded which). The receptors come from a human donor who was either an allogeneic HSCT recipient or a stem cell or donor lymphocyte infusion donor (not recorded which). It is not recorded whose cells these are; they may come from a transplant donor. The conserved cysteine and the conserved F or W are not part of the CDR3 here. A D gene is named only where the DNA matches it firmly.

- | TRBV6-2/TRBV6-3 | ASSYSPTAPLVGYEQY
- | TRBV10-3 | AISEWLNTGELF
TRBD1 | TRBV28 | ASSLDQGDTDTQY
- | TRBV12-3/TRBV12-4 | ASSLALGGYGYT
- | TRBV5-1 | ASSLGQNLNEQF
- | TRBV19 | ATRSQGPYEQY
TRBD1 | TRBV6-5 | ASSRDRKETQY
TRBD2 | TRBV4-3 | ASSLQAGGTDTQY
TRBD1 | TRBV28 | ASIQGRDTEAF
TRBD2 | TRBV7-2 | ASSLYGGTQY
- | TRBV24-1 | ATGEYNSPLH
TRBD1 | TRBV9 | ASSVRTGPYEQY
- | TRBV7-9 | ASGGGTGELF
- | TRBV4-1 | ASSQDRMVLMNTEAF
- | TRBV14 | ASSRGMNTEAF
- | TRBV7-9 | ASKTTAENTGELF
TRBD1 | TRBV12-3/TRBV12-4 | ASSFGDREGEKLF
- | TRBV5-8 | ASSLPWEVGNQPQH
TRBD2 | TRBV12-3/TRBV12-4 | ASSSPGLVSYNEQF
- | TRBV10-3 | AIESPLYNEQF
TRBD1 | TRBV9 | ASRSTGAGANVLT
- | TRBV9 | ASSGDLTGELF
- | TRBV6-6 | ASSYSRVNEQF
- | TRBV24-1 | ATSEPPYNYGYT
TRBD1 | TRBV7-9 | ASSLAAGGHGYT
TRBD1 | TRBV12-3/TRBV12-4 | ASSLAGGRTEAF
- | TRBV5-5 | ASSLGGDGPYSNQPQH
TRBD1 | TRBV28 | ASTATGGALFGELF
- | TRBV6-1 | ASSEVRGRDQPQH
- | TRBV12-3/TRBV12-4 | ASSDIVLGRGEAF
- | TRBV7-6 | ASSLNEAEVFYEQY
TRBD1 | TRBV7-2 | ASSLDPYRGHTEAF
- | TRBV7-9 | ASSPGGLGIHEQF
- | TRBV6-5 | ASSATGYQPQH
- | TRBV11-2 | ASSSTPRDSPLH
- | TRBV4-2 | ASSQGARATPLYGYT
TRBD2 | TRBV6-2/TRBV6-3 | ASRLAGWRTDTQY
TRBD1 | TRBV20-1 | SARPGTGFGYGYT
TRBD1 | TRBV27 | ASSFRGLDIQY
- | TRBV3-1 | ASSQPGTLGYT
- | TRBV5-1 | ASSYHTLSYEQY
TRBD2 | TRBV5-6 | ASSNGLAGAADTQY
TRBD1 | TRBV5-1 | ASSPWDRHDEQY
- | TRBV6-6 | ASLRTWIGYEQY
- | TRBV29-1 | SVANPNSYEQY
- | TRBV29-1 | SVEDRRYSNQPQH
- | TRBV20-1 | SAIAAQKSNQPQH
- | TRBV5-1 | ASSSTHARTQY
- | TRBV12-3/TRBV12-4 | ASSFEGGGQPQH
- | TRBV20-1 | SALRADWGEKLF